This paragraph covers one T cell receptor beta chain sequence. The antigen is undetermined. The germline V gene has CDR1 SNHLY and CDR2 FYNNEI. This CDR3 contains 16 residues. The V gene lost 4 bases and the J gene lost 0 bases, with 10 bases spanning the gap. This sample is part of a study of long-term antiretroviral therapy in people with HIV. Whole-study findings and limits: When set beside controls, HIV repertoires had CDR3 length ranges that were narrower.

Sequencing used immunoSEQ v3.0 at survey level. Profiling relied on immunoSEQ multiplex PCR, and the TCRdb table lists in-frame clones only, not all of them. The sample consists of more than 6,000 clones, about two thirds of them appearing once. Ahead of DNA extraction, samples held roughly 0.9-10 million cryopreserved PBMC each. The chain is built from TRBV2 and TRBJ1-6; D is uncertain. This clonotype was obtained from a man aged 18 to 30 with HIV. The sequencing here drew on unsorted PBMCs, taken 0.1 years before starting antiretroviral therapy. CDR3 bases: TGTGCCAGCAGTGTAGACACACGCTCCTATAATTCACCCCTCCACTTT. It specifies CASSVDTRSYNSPLHF.